This T cell receptor beta chain was profiled in a study of a mutant IDH1 vaccine in newly diagnosed glioma. As for the study in general: The study gave patients eight vaccinations in weeks 1, 3, 5, 7, 11, 15, 19, 23. Vaccines were first given 4-6 weeks after radiotherapy alone, or with temozolomide cycles. Among treated patients, approximately 60% were male and approximately 40% female, and mean age was around 40 years. Notes on the study in general: Seemingly, top peripheral T cell clonotype changes bore no relation to pseudoprogression.

Assay used: immunoSEQ multiplex PCR; TCRdb lists only in-frame clones, some missing. The repertoire holds 60,000 to 100,000 clones, with 75% to 90% as singletons. On this clone: Its antigen remains unknown.

Time point in this sample: week 23, last vaccination. The investigators gave 300 ug of mutant IDH1 20-mer peptide in each vaccine dose, together with topical imiquimod. The source was PBMCs, collected from a glioma patient whose treatment included an IDH1 peptide vaccine. This sequence originates from a woman between 50 and 59 years old with glioma.

CDR3 in DNA: TGTGCCAGCAGCTTCGGACTGGCGGAAAAACTGTTTTTT. Amino acid sequence: CASSFGLAEKLFF. The chain joins TRBV7-2 to TRBJ1-4; D remains unclear. V was trimmed by 3 bases and J by 8 bases, leaving 10 bases between them. Germline values: CDR1 SGHTA, CDR2 FQGNSA. The CDR3 spans 13 residues. The whole variable domain, filled in from reference TRBV7-2 and TRBJ1-4, reads GAGVSQSPSNKVTEKGKDVELRCDPISGHTALYWYRQSLGQGLEFLIYFQGNSAPDKSGLPSDRFSAERTGGSVSTLTIQRTQQEDSAVYLCASSFGLAEKLFFGSGTQLSVL.